This T cell receptor beta chain was recovered during a study of Ad26.COV2.S vaccination and SARS-CoV-2 variants. General study points: Measurement of non-spike TCR breadth gave similar results in vaccine and placebo recipients. Vaccinees reportedly had broad spike-specific CD8+ and CD4+ T cell responses.

V dropped 5 bases and J dropped 4; count of bases not matched to a gene: 9. Germline CDR1 is MNHEY and CDR2 is SVGAGI. The length of the CDR3 is 15 residues. Sample treatment: 15 to 20 received Ad26.COV2.S at low or high dose, single or two shots; a few received placebo; per-sample allocation not given. All samples were drawn on day 63, counting from the first vaccine or placebo injection. In the vaccine, an Ad26 vector expressed the SARS-CoV-2 spike of the Wuhan strain. Produced via immunoSEQ multiplex PCR; TCRdb's table is partial and in-frame only. Among approximately 460,000 clones listed, 70% to 90% were seen once. Details on this clone: Its specificity is not known.

The sample was peripheral blood, taken in a trial of Ad26.COV2.S vaccine versus placebo. This receptor was taken from a person aged 18 to 65 who received the Ad26.COV2.S COVID-19 vaccine or a placebo. The chain joins TRBV6-5 to TRBJ2-5; the match to TRBD1 covers 8 bases. CDR3 coding DNA: TGTGCCAGCAGTCGGAACAGGGGGGAGCGAGAGACCCAGTACTTC. Translation: CASSRNRGERETQYF.